Listed below are T cell receptor beta chains from one sample, sequenced in a study of blood T cells in healthy people across ages. A single record per CDR3 protein comes from TCRdb applying MiXCR to the 5' RACE reads. The sample yields 650,000 to 800,000 distinct CDR3 sequences, about 42% seen once. The source material was blood. These receptors all come from a man aged 55 to 69 in good health. Each CDR3 is given with its conserved first and last residue. Clone sizes are given selectively: once, few, many, or a class where the clone is expanded.

>TRBV13|-
CASTRSHVVSYYGHTF
>TRBV20-1|few
CSARFDLNSYEQYF
>TRBV13|few
CASSLTRGSSSPLHF
>TRBV25-1|few
CASSVTGTVNTEAFF
>TRBV27|-
CASSYRQGVDGYTF
>TRBV5-1|few
CASSSGGTSGSSRNTQYF
>TRBV25-1|-
CTSTRTSGSIYTQYF
>TRBV27|-
CASSFAATQGKLFF
>TRBV6-2/TRBV6-3|-
CASSYPGNEQYF
>TRBV20-1|-
CSASNRGAGTF
>TRBV12-3/TRBV12-4|-
CASSLTSGGIDTQYF
>TRBV28|-
CASRQSGTGYDGYTF
>TRBV7-2|-
CASSLGGTGDGYTF
>TRBV5-1|-
CASSTGPTAGANVLTF
>TRBV6-2/TRBV6-3|-
CASSYSTIAGFRNTGELFF
>TRBV3-1|-
CASSQVGGARDEQFF
>TRBV28|few
CAVPYRPDTQYF
>TRBV4-3|-
CASSQDHGGVYGYTF
>TRBV20-1|few
CSARAVAGEQETQYF
>TRBV20-1|-
CSASPPHGEGASMVNKAFF
>TRBV4-1|few
CASSQFGGREQYF
>TRBV7-2|-
CASSLEGADSPLHF
>TRBV10-3|-
CAISEGTLNQPQHF
>TRBV20-1|-
CSARPQENTEAFF
>TRBV20-1|many
CSASLLAGAYEQYF
>TRBV11-2|few
CASSPDTFSGANVLTF
>TRBV7-2|-
CASSPKGVPYGHTF
>TRBV6-1|-
CASSTGGGRETQYF
>TRBV7-2|few
CASSWGLAASDTQYF
>TRBV30|-
CAWRLDLKTEAFF
>TRBV25-1|-
CASRGKLSYEQYF
>TRBV2|once
CASMLRTGGNSPLHF
>TRBV7-2|-
CASSPRQVVTEAFF
>TRBV11-3|-
CASSLAIGTGGSEQFF
>TRBV6-1|-
CASREGGTAEKLFF
>TRBV21-1|few
CASSKNPGLLNQPQHF
>TRBV7-2|many
CASSVRRGGFGSYEQYF
>TRBV3-1|few
CASSQGTSGGFQETQYF
>TRBV7-9|-
CASSSSLLQQGYEQYF
>TRBV7-2|-
CASSLETPPYEQYF